This entry concerns a single TCR beta chain. Its target antigen remains unknown. An end of the junction does not agree with germline; a read error may underlie this. The data stem from a study of blood T cells in healthy people across ages (dated by TCRdb to 2014 to 2015). For context, the study as a whole: Template switching captured roughly one uniquely barcoded TCR beta cDNA molecule per two T cells in model experiments. To track age-related changes in TCR beta repertoire diversity, the study relied on deep sequencing normalized with unique cDNA molecular identifiers. The study analyzed two additional independent replicas of 1 million unique cDNA reads from the same blood draw for two donors, one aged 18 to 30 and one aged 80 or older. Four age groups were formed from the donors: young (average roughly 16 years), middle-aged (just under 40), aged (roughly 58) and long-lived (around 80). Overall study outcomes, separate from this receptor: The long-lived group showed more naive CD4+ T cells, fewer expanded clones and increased TCR diversity than the aged group, suggesting age selection. Estimates of total diversity based on one million sequenced T cells were considered lower bounds and underestimates. Observed TCR beta diversity per million T cells fell roughly linearly with age, and a significant reduction was already apparent by age about 43. Bulk unsorted PBMC profiling prevented conclusive comparison of naive and antigen-experienced compartments. The CMV infection status of donors was not known, potentially confounding age-related changes in expanded clonotypes. There was a strong correlation between observed TCR beta diversity and the percentage of naive T cells measured by flow cytometry.

Donors were 35 to 40 systemically healthy Caucasian individuals from Russia aged roughly 6 to 90 years. Ten milliliters of peripheral blood were drawn from each donor into EDTA-treated Vacutainer tubes. Ficoll-Paque density-gradient centrifugation was used to isolate PBMCs, with at least 6 million per sample. Total RNA was extracted from PBMCs with Trizol reagent, with at least 6 micrograms obtained per sample. For every donor, flow cytometry on a PBMC aliquot measured the percentage of naive CD45RAhigh/CD27high T cells. The library relied on 5' RACE. Sequenced using an Illumina HiSeq 2500. A second PCR of about 7 to 12 cycles was run with a J-beta primer mix and a sample-barcoded 5' primer. A unique molecular identifier was introduced onto each TCR beta cDNA molecule by a template-switch 5' adaptor carrying 12 random nucleotides. Each sample yielded at least 2.5 million CDR3-containing paired-end reads. First-strand cDNA synthesis was performed from all RNA using the Mint cDNA synthesis kit, with priming by a TRBC-specific oligonucleotide. After uracil-DNA glycosylase treatment, a first 18-cycle PCR used universal primers M1SS and BC2_uni_R on all cDNA. In the authors' own workflow: Each sample was normalized by randomly selecting 1 million high-quality reads, each carrying a distinct molecular identifier. Instead of being binned into consensus sequences, reads with shared molecular identifiers were discarded. MiTCR, with a Q25 quality threshold and the strictest error-elimination algorithm, was used for CDR3 identification, clonotype clustering and error correction. A nonparametric unseen species model using Euler transformation provided a lower-bound estimate of total TCR beta diversity. TCRdb redid the processing of the public reads, applying fastp at Q25 and MiXCR, and retained in-frame beta chains. Rows merge per CDR3 protein into single entries with the most common DNA and genes. The V and J calls reflect TCRdb's pipeline rather than the authors' work. This sample holds 550,000 to 650,000 distinct CDR3 sequences; about 27% were observed only once. Approximately 3.6% of the sample lies in the top ten.

There are 14 amino acids in the CDR3, from cysteine to phenylalanine inclusive. Only the CDR3 portion is preserved as DNA: 42 bases, with reading frame beginning at the first base. From the germline V gene, CDR1 is SNHLY and CDR2 is FYNNEI. The data also belong to a second study, concerning T cells of mothers and their children. The second paper further reports: Nine systemically healthy Caucasian individuals served as donors, namely three mothers together with their six children. cDNA synthesis used all of the extracted RNA, with about 1.5 ug of RNA in each 15 ul reaction. In the second PCR, the M1S primer added sample barcodes and 2-4 random nucleotides. Over 10 million TCR beta CDR3 reads came from each mother, compared with 2.5 million to 3.5 million reads from each child. TCR recombination output is similarly shaped by thymic selection in related and unrelated pairs, with a minor effect exerted by inherited differences. Related mother-child pairs always showed normalized repertoire overlap that was slightly higher than in unrelated mother-child pairs, though the difference was never significant. No persistent microchimeric T cell clones were detected, at a sensitivity of approximately 100 clones per million clonotypes. The study used deep NGS to compare TCR beta repertoires of mothers and children, seeking features distinguishing related mother-child pairs from unrelated individuals. On average, the children were about 10 +/- 4 years old, while the mothers were about 40 +/- 4 years old. After adapter ligation was performed with NEBNext reagents, the libraries were sequenced on an Illumina HiSeq 2000 with 100+100 nt paired-end reads. To prevent cross-contamination, the mother and child libraries were prepared one month apart and sequenced in separate runs. For each donor, somewhere between roughly 450,000 and 2,100,000 distinct TCR beta clonotypes were identified. Naive TCR beta clonotypes were estimated from low-frequency clonotypes matched to each donor's FACS-determined naive share, without sorting.

The chain was built from TRBV2 and TRBJ2-5; the junction holds 7 bases that match TRBD2. The sample comprised blood. The source is a boy aged 2-9 years in good health. The DNA sequence is given as TGTGTCAGCAGTGCGGCGGGGGATCAAGAGACCCAGTACTTC. Translation gives CVSSAAGDQETQYF.